These T cell receptor beta chains were read from a single sample in a study of blood T cell repertoires in COVID-19. Libraries were prepared by immunoSEQ multiplex PCR; TCRdb keeps only in-frame clonotypes and omits some of them. Among 95,000 to 100,000 clones listed, 81% were seen once. The sample was peripheral blood. The source of these receptors is a woman older than 75 with acute or convalescent COVID-19. CDR3s include the opening cysteine and the closing phenylalanine or tryptophan. The order of the fields is J gene, clone size, V gene, CDR3 length, D gene, CDR3 DNA, CDR3 protein. The D gene is left open where the match is weak. Size is omitted from some rows. Given values are once, few, many or a class for expanded clones.

J gene: TRBJ1-2; clone size: NA; V gene: TRBV24-1; CDR3 length: 14; D gene: TRBD1; CDR3 DNA: TGTGCCACCAGTGAACCGGGACAGAACTATGGCTACACCTTC; CDR3 protein: CATSEPGQNYGYTF
J gene: TRBJ2-5; clone size: NA; V gene: TRBV19; CDR3 length: 16; D gene: TRBD1; CDR3 DNA: TGTGCCAGTAGTATAGATCAACAGGGGGCGCGGGAGACCCAGTACTTC; CDR3 protein: CASSIDQQGARETQYF
J gene: TRBJ1-5; clone size: NA; V gene: TRBV7-8; CDR3 length: 14; D gene: TRBD1; CDR3 DNA: TGTGCCAGCAGCACAGACAGGGGGGATCAGCCCCAGCATTTT; CDR3 protein: CASSTDRGDQPQHF
J gene: TRBJ1-1; clone size: NA; V gene: TRBV10-2; CDR3 length: 13; D gene: NA; CDR3 DNA: TGCGCCAGCAGAGGGGAAACCTACACTGAAGCTTTCTTT; CDR3 protein: CASRGETYTEAFF
J gene: TRBJ1-6; clone size: NA; V gene: TRBV10-2; CDR3 length: 12; D gene: TRBD1; CDR3 DNA: TGCGCCAGCAGAGGACAGGACTCACCCCTCCACTTT; CDR3 protein: CASRGQDSPLHF
J gene: TRBJ2-3; clone size: NA; V gene: TRBV18; CDR3 length: 15; D gene: TRBD2; CDR3 DNA: TGTGCCAGCTCAACAGGACTAGCGAACACAGATACGCAGTATTTT; CDR3 protein: CASSTGLANTDTQYF
J gene: TRBJ1-4; clone size: NA; V gene: TRBV5-1; CDR3 length: 17; D gene: TRBD1; CDR3 DNA: TGCGCCAGCAGCTCGGGGCTGCAGGGGGGAACTAATGAAAAACTGTTTTTT; CDR3 protein: CASSSGLQGGTNEKLFF
J gene: TRBJ2-3; clone size: NA; V gene: TRBV6-5; CDR3 length: 12; D gene: NA; CDR3 DNA: TGTGCCAGCAGTCAGGGGCCAGATACGCAGTATTTT; CDR3 protein: CASSQGPDTQYF
J gene: TRBJ2-7; clone size: NA; V gene: TRBV7-2; CDR3 length: 14; D gene: TRBD1; CDR3 DNA: TGTGCCAGCAGCTTACTTGGGACAGCTGGGGAGCAGTACTTC; CDR3 protein: CASSLLGTAGEQYF
J gene: TRBJ1-4; clone size: NA; V gene: TRBV5-4; CDR3 length: 15; D gene: TRBD1; CDR3 DNA: TGTGCCAGCAAAAGAGACAGGGCAACTAATGAAAAACTGTTTTTT; CDR3 protein: CASKRDRATNEKLFF
J gene: TRBJ1-3; clone size: NA; V gene: TRBV5-4; CDR3 length: 14; D gene: NA; CDR3 DNA: TGTGCCAGCAGCTCGATGCGCTCTGGAAACACCATATATTTT; CDR3 protein: CASSSMRSGNTIYF
J gene: TRBJ2-2; clone size: NA; V gene: TRBV7-2; CDR3 length: 15; D gene: TRBD1; CDR3 DNA: TGTGCCAGCAGCCTAGGGACAGGGGAAACCGGGGAGCTGTTTTTT; CDR3 protein: CASSLGTGETGELFF
J gene: TRBJ2-3; clone size: NA; V gene: TRBV7-9; CDR3 length: 13; D gene: NA; CDR3 DNA: TGTGCCAGCAGCTTACACTCCACAGATACGCAGTATTTT; CDR3 protein: CASSLHSTDTQYF
J gene: TRBJ2-1; clone size: NA; V gene: TRBV14; CDR3 length: 15; D gene: NA; CDR3 DNA: TGTGCCAGCAGCCACGGGTTAGCTGCGGGGAATGAGCAGTTCTTC; CDR3 protein: CASSHGLAAGNEQFF
J gene: TRBJ2-1; clone size: NA; V gene: TRBV19; CDR3 length: 16; D gene: TRBD2; CDR3 DNA: TGTGCCAGTAGTATTCTCCTAGCGGAGTGGTACAATGAGCAGTTCTTC; CDR3 protein: CASSILLAEWYNEQFF
J gene: TRBJ1-4; clone size: NA; V gene: TRBV9; CDR3 length: 15; D gene: NA; CDR3 DNA: TGTGCCAGCAGCGTAGCTTTAGCTGAGAATGAAAAACTGTTTTTT; CDR3 protein: CASSVALAENEKLFF
J gene: TRBJ1-3; clone size: once; V gene: TRBV27; CDR3 length: 15; D gene: NA; CDR3 DNA: TGTGCCAGCAGTTTACAAGGGGCAGAAGGAAACACCATATATTTT; CDR3 protein: CASSLQGAEGNTIYF
J gene: TRBJ2-4; clone size: once; V gene: TRBV4-2; CDR3 length: 16; D gene: NA; CDR3 DNA: TGTGCCAGCAGCCTCCAGGGCGCTCAAGCCAAAAACATTCAGTACTTC; CDR3 protein: CASSLQGAQAKNIQYF
J gene: TRBJ1-4; clone size: NA; V gene: TRBV6-2/TRBV6-3; CDR3 length: 15; D gene: NA; CDR3 DNA: TGTGCCAGCAGTTCACAAGATACAACTAATGAAAAACTGTTTTTT; CDR3 protein: CASSSQDTTNEKLFF
J gene: TRBJ2-5; clone size: NA; V gene: TRBV7-7; CDR3 length: 15; D gene: NA; CDR3 DNA: TGTGCCAGCAGCTTAGTAGGGGGAGTGGGGGAGACCCAGTACTTC; CDR3 protein: CASSLVGGVGETQYF
J gene: TRBJ2-1; clone size: NA; V gene: TRBV9; CDR3 length: 15; D gene: TRBD1; CDR3 DNA: TGTGCCAGCAGCGCAGGGGGGACAGGGATGAATGAGCAGTTCTTC; CDR3 protein: CASSAGGTGMNEQFF
J gene: TRBJ1-2; clone size: NA; V gene: TRBV28; CDR3 length: 12; D gene: NA; CDR3 DNA: TGTGCCAGCAGTATTCAGGGGACTAGCTACACCTTC; CDR3 protein: CASSIQGTSYTF
J gene: TRBJ2-1; clone size: NA; V gene: TRBV5-4; CDR3 length: 13; D gene: NA; CDR3 DNA: TGTGCCAGCAGCCAACAGGGACCCAATGAGCAGTTCTTC; CDR3 protein: CASSQQGPNEQFF
J gene: TRBJ1-1; clone size: NA; V gene: TRBV25-1; CDR3 length: 17; D gene: NA; CDR3 DNA: TGTGCCAGCAGTGAATTTTCCCCCCGACACTCCATCACTGAAGCTTTCTTT; CDR3 protein: CASSEFSPRHSITEAFF
J gene: TRBJ1-4; clone size: NA; V gene: TRBV18; CDR3 length: 14; D gene: TRBD1; CDR3 DNA: TGTGCCAGCTCACCGCTGGACAGGGAGGGGAAACTGTTTTTT; CDR3 protein: CASSPLDREGKLFF
J gene: TRBJ1-2; clone size: NA; V gene: TRBV6-2/TRBV6-3; CDR3 length: 14; D gene: NA; CDR3 DNA: TGTGCCAGCAGTGATGGCGCGGCTAACTATGGCTACACCTTC; CDR3 protein: CASSDGAANYGYTF
J gene: TRBJ2-2; clone size: NA; V gene: TRBV28; CDR3 length: 16; D gene: TRBD1; CDR3 DNA: TGTGCCAGCAGTTTACCCCGAGGACAGGCTGCCGGGGAGCTGTTTTTT; CDR3 protein: CASSLPRGQAAGELFF
J gene: TRBJ1-6; clone size: NA; V gene: TRBV6-6; CDR3 length: 19; D gene: TRBD1; CDR3 DNA: TGTGCCAGCAGTCCAAAGGTCCCGGGACAGGGTTGGCGCAATTCACCCCTCCACTTT; CDR3 protein: CASSPKVPGQGWRNSPLHF
J gene: TRBJ2-2; clone size: NA; V gene: TRBV14; CDR3 length: 14; D gene: NA; CDR3 DNA: TGTGCCAGCAGCCAGAGGCAGCGCACCGGGGAGCTGTTTTTT; CDR3 protein: CASSQRQRTGELFF
J gene: TRBJ1-1; clone size: once; V gene: TRBV19; CDR3 length: 14; D gene: TRBD1; CDR3 DNA: TGTGCCAGTAGTAACCAGGGGGGTTACACTGAAGCTTTCTTT; CDR3 protein: CASSNQGGYTEAFF
J gene: TRBJ2-3; clone size: NA; V gene: TRBV7-9; CDR3 length: 15; D gene: TRBD2; CDR3 DNA: TGTGCCAGCAACAAGGGCGGGGGGAGCACAGATACGCAGTATTTT; CDR3 protein: CASNKGGGSTDTQYF
J gene: TRBJ1-1; clone size: NA; V gene: TRBV4-2; CDR3 length: 16; D gene: NA; CDR3 DNA: TGTGCCAGCAGCCAGGCTCAGACAGGACGTCGGACTGAAGCTTTCTTT; CDR3 protein: CASSQAQTGRRTEAFF
J gene: TRBJ2-2; clone size: NA; V gene: TRBV10-3; CDR3 length: 15; D gene: TRBD2; CDR3 DNA: TGTGCCATCAGCCCTGCGGGGGGGCTCACCGGGGAGCTGTTTTTT; CDR3 protein: CAISPAGGLTGELFF
J gene: TRBJ1-2; clone size: NA; V gene: TRBV28; CDR3 length: 13; D gene: TRBD1; CDR3 DNA: TGTGCCAGCAGTTTACCGGGACAGGGAGGCTACACCTTC; CDR3 protein: CASSLPGQGGYTF
J gene: TRBJ2-1; clone size: few; V gene: TRBV24-1; CDR3 length: 15; D gene: TRBD1; CDR3 DNA: TGTGCCACCAGCGGGACAGGGGATTTGTACAATGAGCAGTTCTTC; CDR3 protein: CATSGTGDLYNEQFF
J gene: TRBJ2-3; clone size: NA; V gene: TRBV24-1; CDR3 length: 18; D gene: TRBD1; CDR3 DNA: TGTGCCACCAGTGCCAAAACGACAGGGCCTGGTAACACAGATACGCAGTATTTT; CDR3 protein: CATSAKTTGPGNTDTQYF
J gene: TRBJ2-3; clone size: once; V gene: TRBV5-4; CDR3 length: 15; D gene: NA; CDR3 DNA: TGTGCCAGCAGCTTGGGGACATTTAGCACAGATACGCAGTATTTT; CDR3 protein: CASSLGTFSTDTQYF
J gene: TRBJ1-5; clone size: NA; V gene: TRBV4-3; CDR3 length: 13; D gene: NA; CDR3 DNA: TGCGCCAGCAGCCAAGAGGTCAGGCGGCCCCAGCATTTT; CDR3 protein: CASSQEVRRPQHF
J gene: TRBJ2-5; clone size: NA; V gene: TRBV19; CDR3 length: 13; D gene: NA; CDR3 DNA: TGTGCCAGTAGCCGTTCGTACCAAGAGACCCAGTACTTC; CDR3 protein: CASSRSYQETQYF
J gene: TRBJ1-5; clone size: NA; V gene: TRBV24-1; CDR3 length: 16; D gene: TRBD1; CDR3 DNA: TGTGCCACCAGTGTTAACAGGGGGCGCCGGGGTCAGCCCCAGCATTTT; CDR3 protein: CATSVNRGRRGQPQHF
J gene: TRBJ2-1; clone size: NA; V gene: TRBV19; CDR3 length: 18; D gene: TRBD2; CDR3 DNA: TGTGCCAGTAGTATCCGGGTGAGCGGGGTTGGGTCCTACAATGAGCAGTTCTTC; CDR3 protein: CASSIRVSGVGSYNEQFF
J gene: TRBJ1-3; clone size: NA; V gene: TRBV7-2; CDR3 length: 15; D gene: TRBD1; CDR3 DNA: TGTGCCAGCAGCCAACAGGGGGGCTCTGGAAACACCATATATTTT; CDR3 protein: CASSQQGGSGNTIYF
J gene: TRBJ1-2; clone size: NA; V gene: TRBV5-1; CDR3 length: 15; D gene: NA; CDR3 DNA: TGCGCCAGCAGCTTTACCACTGACAGAATCCAAAAATGGACCTTC; CDR3 protein: CASSFTTDRIQKWTF
J gene: TRBJ2-7; clone size: few; V gene: TRBV28; CDR3 length: 14; D gene: TRBD2; CDR3 DNA: TGTGCCAGCAGCGTCGGGGGGGCTTCCTACGAGCAGTACTTC; CDR3 protein: CASSVGGASYEQYF
J gene: TRBJ1-2; clone size: NA; V gene: TRBV28; CDR3 length: 15; D gene: NA; CDR3 DNA: TGTGCCAGCAGTAGGGAACAGAGCGGTTCCTATGGCTACACCTTC; CDR3 protein: CASSREQSGSYGYTF
J gene: TRBJ1-5; clone size: NA; V gene: TRBV24-1; CDR3 length: 13; D gene: NA; CDR3 DNA: TGTGCCACCAGCTCCGGGACAAATCAGCCCCAGCATTTT; CDR3 protein: CATSSGTNQPQHF
J gene: TRBJ2-3; clone size: NA; V gene: TRBV5-1; CDR3 length: 16; D gene: TRBD1; CDR3 DNA: TGCGCCAGCAGCCCGGGACAGGGAGGGAGCACAGATACGCAGTATTTT; CDR3 protein: CASSPGQGGSTDTQYF
J gene: TRBJ2-5; clone size: NA; V gene: TRBV6-2/TRBV6-3; CDR3 length: 15; D gene: TRBD2; CDR3 DNA: TGTGCCAGCAGTCCCACGGCAAGCGGGGGGGAGACCCAGTACTTC; CDR3 protein: CASSPTASGGETQYF
J gene: TRBJ1-3; clone size: NA; V gene: TRBV11-2; CDR3 length: 18; D gene: NA; CDR3 DNA: TGTGCCAGCAGCTTAGCACGGGCCCAGGGAAACTCTGGAAACACCATATATTTT; CDR3 protein: CASSLARAQGNSGNTIYF
J gene: TRBJ1-1; clone size: NA; V gene: TRBV20-1; CDR3 length: 11; D gene: NA; CDR3 DNA: TGCAGTGCTCCCTCTAACACTGAAGCTTTCTTT; CDR3 protein: CSAPSNTEAFF
J gene: TRBJ1-5; clone size: NA; V gene: TRBV6-5; CDR3 length: 14; D gene: NA; CDR3 DNA: TGTGCCAGCACCACCAGGCTGAGACCCGAGCCCCAGCATTTT; CDR3 protein: CASTTRLRPEPQHF
J gene: TRBJ2-5; clone size: NA; V gene: TRBV7-2; CDR3 length: 16; D gene: TRBD2; CDR3 DNA: TGTGCCAGCAGGCCGGGGACTAGCGGGGGGTCCGAGACCCAGTACTTC; CDR3 protein: CASRPGTSGGSETQYF
J gene: TRBJ1-2; clone size: NA; V gene: TRBV4-3; CDR3 length: 14; D gene: TRBD1; CDR3 DNA: TGCGCCAGCAGCCCCGCGGACAGGGAGGGCGGCTACACCTTC; CDR3 protein: CASSPADREGGYTF
J gene: TRBJ2-5; clone size: NA; V gene: TRBV5-6; CDR3 length: 15; D gene: TRBD1; CDR3 DNA: TGTGCCAGCAGCATACCGGGACAGGGAGGTGAGACCCAGTACTTC; CDR3 protein: CASSIPGQGGETQYF
J gene: TRBJ1-5; clone size: NA; V gene: TRBV28; CDR3 length: 13; D gene: TRBD1; CDR3 DNA: TGTGCCTCCCACAGGGGGCAGGGTCAGCCCCAGCATTTT; CDR3 protein: CASHRGQGQPQHF